This T cell receptor beta chain was sequenced in a study of persistence of HIV-infected CD4 T cells. The count of this clone is one. What it binds is not known. Cells were stimulated with overlapping HIV-1 Gag 15-mer peptides. CD40L/CD69 double-negative CD45RO-high memory CD4+ T cells were collected. The libraries were made with immunoSEQ version 4 in survey mode. The protocol was immunoSEQ multiplex PCR, while the TCRdb copy is restricted to in-frame clones and leaves out a portion. Here the sample spans about 36,000 clones, roughly four fifths being singletons. Study outcomes and limitations: Rare CMV-responding cells carrying HIV-1 proviruses were not analyzed separately for TCR.

J gave up 5 bases and V 1 base, and 4 bases lay outside the gene matches. In germline, CDR1 is SGHDN, CDR2 FVKESK. This CDR3 spans 15 amino acids. This TCR was recovered from an adult with HIV. The donor label of this sample is uncertain. The material was cultured CD4+ T cells from PBMCs, obtained from a patient who received antiretroviral therapy. The V and J genes are TRBV14 and TRBJ2-5; 10 bases are shared with TRBD1. This CDR3 reads CASSQVTGGRETQYF. The CDR3 DNA reads TGTGCCAGCAGCCAAGTGACAGGGGGCCGGGAGACCCAGTACTTC.